This T cell receptor (beta chain) originates from a study of STAT3 mutations in large granular lymphocyte leukemia. Clones were read by immunoSEQ multiplex PCR, and TCRdb kept only the in-frame ones, dropping some. Here the sample spans 17,000 or so clones, roughly 81% being singletons. As regards this clone: What it binds is not known.

Study-level findings and limits: A small but highly pathogenic clone may have been missed. In T-cell large granular lymphocyte leukemia, about half of patients showed multiple immunodominant subclonotypes.

This TCR came from a middle-aged man with T-cell large granular lymphocyte leukemia. Some clones in this sample may be carry-over from other donors' samples. The sample was peripheral blood mononuclear cells.

The CDR3 DNA reads TGCGCCAGCTATCCAATATCTGGGGAGACCCAGTACTTC. This gives the protein CASYPISGETQYF. The gene calls are TRBV5-1 and TRBJ2-5; D not resolved. Germline V lookup: CDR1 SGHRS, CDR2 YFSETQ. V gave up 7 bases and J gave up 5 bases, with 15 bases separating them. The length of the CDR3 is 13 residues.